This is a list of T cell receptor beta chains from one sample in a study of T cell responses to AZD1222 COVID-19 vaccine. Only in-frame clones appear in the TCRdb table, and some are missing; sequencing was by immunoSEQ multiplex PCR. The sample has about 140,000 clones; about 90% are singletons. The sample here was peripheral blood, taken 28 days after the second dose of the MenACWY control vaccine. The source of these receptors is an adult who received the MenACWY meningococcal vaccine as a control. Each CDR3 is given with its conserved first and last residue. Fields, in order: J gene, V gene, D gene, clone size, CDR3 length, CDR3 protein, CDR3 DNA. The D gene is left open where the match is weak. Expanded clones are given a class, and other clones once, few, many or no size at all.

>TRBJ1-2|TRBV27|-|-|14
CASSFSTPTGGYTF
TGTGCCAGCAGTTTCTCGACCCCGACGGGTGGCTACACCTTC
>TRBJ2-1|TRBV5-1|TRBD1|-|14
CASSWAGGPYEQFF
TGCGCCAGCAGCTGGGCAGGGGGTCCCTATGAGCAGTTCTTC
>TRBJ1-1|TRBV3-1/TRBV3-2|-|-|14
CASTDTAGGTEAFF
TGTGCCAGCACCGATACAGCGGGGGGCACTGAAGCTTTCTTT
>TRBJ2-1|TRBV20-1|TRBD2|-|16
CSASSSGRALYNEQFF
TGCAGTGCTAGTTCTAGCGGGAGGGCCTTATACAATGAGCAGTTCTTC
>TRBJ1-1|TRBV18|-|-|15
CASSPSLPEGTEAFF
TGTGCCAGCTCACCTTCCCTACCCGAGGGAACTGAAGCTTTCTTT
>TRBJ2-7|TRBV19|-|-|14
CASSTTPGAYEQYF
TGTGCCAGTAGTACAACCCCGGGGGCCTACGAGCAGTACTTC
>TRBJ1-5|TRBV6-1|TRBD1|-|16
CASSEVRGLSNQPQHF
TGTGCCAGCAGTGAAGTGAGGGGGCTTAGCAATCAGCCCCAGCATTTT
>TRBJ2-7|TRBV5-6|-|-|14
CASSLDQGRNEQYF
TGTGCCAGCAGCTTGGACCAGGGGAGGAACGAGCAGTACTTC
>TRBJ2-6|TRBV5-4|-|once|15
CASSLGGTGANVLTF
TGTGCCAGCAGCTTGGGAGGGACTGGGGCCAACGTCCTGACTTTC
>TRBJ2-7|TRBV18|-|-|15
CASSPLAGLNYEQYF
TGTGCCAGCTCACCACTGGCGGGTCTTAACTACGAGCAGTACTTC
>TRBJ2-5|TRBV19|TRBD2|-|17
CASSTALAGGPFETQYF
TGTGCCAGTAGTACGGCCCTAGCGGGGGGGCCCTTCGAGACCCAGTACTTC
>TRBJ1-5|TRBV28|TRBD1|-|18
CASSFLTGGLLGNQPQHF
TGTGCCAGCAGTTTTTTGACAGGGGGCCTGCTGGGGAATCAGCCCCAGCATTTT
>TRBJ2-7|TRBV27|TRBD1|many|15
CASSTPGQGVFEQYF
TGTGCCAGCAGTACACCGGGACAGGGGGTATTCGAGCAGTACTTC
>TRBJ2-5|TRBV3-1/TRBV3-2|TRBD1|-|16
CASSQRRTGEGETQYF
TGTGCCAGCAGCCAAAGGCGGACAGGAGAGGGAGAGACCCAGTACTTC
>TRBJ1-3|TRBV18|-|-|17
CASSPPEGMASGNTIYF
TGTGCCAGCTCACCACCGGAGGGGATGGCCTCTGGAAACACCATATATTTT
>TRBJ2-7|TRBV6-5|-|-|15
CASSYRAGSSYEQYF
TGTGCCAGCAGTTATCGTGCGGGAAGCTCCTACGAGCAGTACTTC
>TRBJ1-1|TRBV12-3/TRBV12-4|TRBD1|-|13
CASRTGRALNAFF
TGTGCCAGCAGGACAGGGCGGGCCTTAAACGCTTTCTTT
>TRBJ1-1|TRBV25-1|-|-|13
CASSVGGFTEAFF
TGTGCCAGCAGTGTAGGGGGGTTCACTGAAGCTTTCTTT
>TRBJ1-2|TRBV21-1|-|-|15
CASSGDRGPNDGYTF
TGTGCCAGCAGCGGAGACAGGGGGCCAAATGATGGCTACACCTTC
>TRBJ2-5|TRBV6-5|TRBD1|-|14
CASTSGGGQETQYF
TGTGCCAGCACCTCAGGGGGTGGCCAAGAGACCCAGTACTTC
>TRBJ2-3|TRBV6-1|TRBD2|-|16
CASSESLQGGTDTQYF
TGTGCCAGCAGTGAAAGTTTGCAGGGAGGGACAGATACGCAGTATTTT
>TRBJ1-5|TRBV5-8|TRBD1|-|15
CASSLADRGHQPQHF
TGTGCCAGCAGCTTGGCCGACAGGGGGCACCAGCCCCAGCATTTT
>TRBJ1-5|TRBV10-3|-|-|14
CAIGGSDSNQPQHF
TGTGCCATCGGGGGAAGCGATAGCAATCAGCCCCAGCATTTT
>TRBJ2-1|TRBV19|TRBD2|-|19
CASSMVLAGATLSYNEQFF
TGTGCCAGTAGTATGGTACTAGCGGGGGCAACCCTCTCCTACAATGAGCAGTTCTTC
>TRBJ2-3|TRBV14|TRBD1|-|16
CASSQDRTGHTDTQYF
TGTGCCAGCAGCCAAGACAGGACAGGGCACACAGATACGCAGTATTTT
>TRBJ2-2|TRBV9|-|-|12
CASSVGTGELFF
TGTGCCAGCAGCGTAGGGACCGGGGAGCTGTTTTTT
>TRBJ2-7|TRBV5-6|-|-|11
CASSLQGEQYF
TGTGCCAGCAGCTTGCAGGGTGAGCAGTACTTC
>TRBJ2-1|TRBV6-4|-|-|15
CARRSRTEGGDEQFF
TGTGCCAGAAGATCGCGGACAGAAGGAGGCGATGAGCAGTTCTTC
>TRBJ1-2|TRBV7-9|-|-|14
CASSLDFANYGYTF
TGTGCCAGCAGCTTAGATTTCGCTAACTATGGCTACACCTTC
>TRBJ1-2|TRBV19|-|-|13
CASSIGMDYGYTF
TGTGCCAGTAGTATAGGGATGGACTATGGCTACACCTTC
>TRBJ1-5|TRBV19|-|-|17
CASSIALRGVSNQPQHF
TGTGCCAGTAGTATCGCCCTGAGGGGGGTTAGCAATCAGCCCCAGCATTTT
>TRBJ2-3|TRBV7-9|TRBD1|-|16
CASSLDPGQGTDTQYF
TGTGCCAGCAGCTTAGACCCGGGACAGGGGACAGATACGCAGTATTTT
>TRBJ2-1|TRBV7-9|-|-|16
CASLYPRPQSDNEQFF
TGTGCCAGCCTCTATCCTCGGCCTCAATCTGACAATGAGCAGTTCTTC
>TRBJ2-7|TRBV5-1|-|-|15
CASSLAQVGDYEQYF
TGCGCCAGCAGCTTGGCACAGGTGGGAGACTACGAGCAGTACTTC
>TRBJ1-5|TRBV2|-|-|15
CASSQAESGNQPQHF
TGTGCCAGCAGTCAAGCCGAATCGGGCAATCAGCCCCAGCATTTT
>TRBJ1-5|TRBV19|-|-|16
CASSSTGIMSNQPQHF
TGTGCCAGTAGCTCTACAGGGATCATGAGCAATCAGCCCCAGCATTTT
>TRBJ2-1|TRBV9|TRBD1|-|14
CASNPTGANNEQFF
TGTGCCAGCAATCCGACAGGGGCCAACAATGAGCAGTTCTTC
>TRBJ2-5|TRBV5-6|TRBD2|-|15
CASNPAGGAKETQYF
TGTGCCAGCAATCCAGCGGGAGGTGCGAAAGAGACCCAGTACTTC
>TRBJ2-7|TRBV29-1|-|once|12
CSVGGQPYEQYF
TGCAGCGTTGGCGGTCAGCCCTACGAGCAGTACTTC
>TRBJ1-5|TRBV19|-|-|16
CASSAIGEPSNQPQHF
TGTGCCAGTAGTGCAATCGGGGAACCTAGCAATCAGCCCCAGCATTTT
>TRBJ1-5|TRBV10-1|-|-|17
CASSEYPSGSGNQPQHF
TGCGCCAGCAGTGAGTACCCCTCAGGGTCGGGCAATCAGCCCCAGCATTTT
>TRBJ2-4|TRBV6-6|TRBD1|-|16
CASSYSGRGDRNIQYF
TGTGCCAGCAGTTACTCGGGGAGAGGGGACAGGAACATTCAGTACTTC